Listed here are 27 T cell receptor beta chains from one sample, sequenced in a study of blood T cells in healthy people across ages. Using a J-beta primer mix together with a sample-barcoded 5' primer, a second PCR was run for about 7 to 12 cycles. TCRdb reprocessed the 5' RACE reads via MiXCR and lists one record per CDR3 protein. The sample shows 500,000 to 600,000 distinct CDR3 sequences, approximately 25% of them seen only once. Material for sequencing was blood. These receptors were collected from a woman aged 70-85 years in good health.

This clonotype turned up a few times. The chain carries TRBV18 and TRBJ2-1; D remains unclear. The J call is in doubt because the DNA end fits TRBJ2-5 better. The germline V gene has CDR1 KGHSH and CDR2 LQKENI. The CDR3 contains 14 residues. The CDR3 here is CASSPGRIEETQYF. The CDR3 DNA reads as TGTGCCAGCTCACCAGGACGTATAGAAGAGACCCAGTACTTC.

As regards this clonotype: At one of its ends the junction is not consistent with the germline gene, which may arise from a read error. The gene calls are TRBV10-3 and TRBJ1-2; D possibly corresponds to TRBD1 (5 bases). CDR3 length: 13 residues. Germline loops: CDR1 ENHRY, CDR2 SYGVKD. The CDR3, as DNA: TGTGTCATCCGGGACGGAGACTCTTATGGCTACACCTTC. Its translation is CVIRDGDSYGYTF.

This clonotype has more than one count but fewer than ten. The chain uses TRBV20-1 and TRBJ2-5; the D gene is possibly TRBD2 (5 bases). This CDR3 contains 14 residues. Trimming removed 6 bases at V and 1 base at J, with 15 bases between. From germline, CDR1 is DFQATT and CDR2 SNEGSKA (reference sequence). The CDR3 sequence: CSARRRSFQETQYF. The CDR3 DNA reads TGCAGTGCCAGGAGGAGGTCGTTCCAAGAGACCCAGTACTTC.

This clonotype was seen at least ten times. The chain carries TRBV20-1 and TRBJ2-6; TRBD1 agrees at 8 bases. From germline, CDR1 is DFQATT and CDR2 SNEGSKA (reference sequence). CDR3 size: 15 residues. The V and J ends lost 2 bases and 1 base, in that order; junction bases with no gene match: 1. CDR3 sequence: CSARQGASGANVLTF. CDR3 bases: TGCAGTGCTAGACAGGGGGCGTCTGGGGCCAACGTCCTGACTTTC.

The chain's CDR3 is CASSLSLPGEYEQYF. CDR3 coding DNA: TGCGCCAGCAGCTTGTCCTTACCCGGAGAATACGAGCAGTACTTC. This chain uses TRBV5-1 with TRBJ2-1; D is unresolved. The end of the DNA aligns better with TRBJ2-7, so the J call may be wrong. Germline CDR1 reads SGHRS; CDR2 reads YFSETQ. The CDR3 spans 15 residues.

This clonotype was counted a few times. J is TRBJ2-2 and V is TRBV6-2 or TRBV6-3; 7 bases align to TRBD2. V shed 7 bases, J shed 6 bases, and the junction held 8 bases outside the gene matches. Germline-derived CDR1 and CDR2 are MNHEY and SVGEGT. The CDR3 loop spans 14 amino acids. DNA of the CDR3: TGTGCCAGCAACTTGGGGGGGTACGCCGGGGAGCTGTTTTTT. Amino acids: CASNLGGYAGELFF.

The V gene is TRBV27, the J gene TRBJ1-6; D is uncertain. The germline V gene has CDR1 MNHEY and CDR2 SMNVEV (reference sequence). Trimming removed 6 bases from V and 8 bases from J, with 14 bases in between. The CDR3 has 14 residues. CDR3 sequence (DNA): TGTGCCAGCAGGGGTATGGGAGCGGATTCACCCCTCCACTTT. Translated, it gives CASRGMGADSPLHF.

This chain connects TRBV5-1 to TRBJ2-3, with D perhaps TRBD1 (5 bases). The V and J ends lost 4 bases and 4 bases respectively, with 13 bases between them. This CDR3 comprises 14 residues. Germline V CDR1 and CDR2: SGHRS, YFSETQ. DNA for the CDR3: TGCGCCAGCAGCCCCCCGACCAGGGCAGATACGCAGTATTTT. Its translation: CASSPPTRADTQYF.

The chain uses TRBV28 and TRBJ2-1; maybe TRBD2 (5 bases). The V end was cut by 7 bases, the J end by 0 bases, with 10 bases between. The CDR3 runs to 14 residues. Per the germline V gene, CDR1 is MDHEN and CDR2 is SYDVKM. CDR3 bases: TGTGCCAGCACGGAGGCATACTCCTACAATGAGCAGTTCTTC. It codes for CASTEAYSYNEQFF.

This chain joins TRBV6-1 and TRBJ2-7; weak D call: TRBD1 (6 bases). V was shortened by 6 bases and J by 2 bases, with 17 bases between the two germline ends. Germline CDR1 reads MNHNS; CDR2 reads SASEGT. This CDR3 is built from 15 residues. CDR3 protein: CASSLTGATTYEQYF. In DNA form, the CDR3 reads TGTGCCAGCAGCCTGACAGGCGCTACAACCTACGAGCAGTACTTC.

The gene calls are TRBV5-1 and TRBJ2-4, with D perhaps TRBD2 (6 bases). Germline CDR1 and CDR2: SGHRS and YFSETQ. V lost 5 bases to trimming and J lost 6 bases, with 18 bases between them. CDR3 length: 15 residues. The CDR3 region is CASSQRIGDLNIQYF. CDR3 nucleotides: TGCGCCAGCAGTCAAAGGATTGGGGACTTAAACATTCAGTACTTC.

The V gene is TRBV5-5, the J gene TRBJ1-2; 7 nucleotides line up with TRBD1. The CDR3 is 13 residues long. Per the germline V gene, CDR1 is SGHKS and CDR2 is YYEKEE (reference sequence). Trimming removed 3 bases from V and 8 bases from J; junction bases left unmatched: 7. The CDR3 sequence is CASSWEGAGGYTF. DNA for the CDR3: TGTGCCAGCAGCTGGGAGGGGGCGGGAGGCTACACCTTC.

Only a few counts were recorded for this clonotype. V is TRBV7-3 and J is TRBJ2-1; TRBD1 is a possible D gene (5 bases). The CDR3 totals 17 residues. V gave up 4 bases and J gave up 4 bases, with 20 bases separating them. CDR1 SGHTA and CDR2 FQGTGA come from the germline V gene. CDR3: CASSSNPGARQYNEQFF. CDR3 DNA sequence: TGTGCCAGCAGCTCCAACCCTGGGGCTCGCCAGTACAATGAGCAGTTCTTC.

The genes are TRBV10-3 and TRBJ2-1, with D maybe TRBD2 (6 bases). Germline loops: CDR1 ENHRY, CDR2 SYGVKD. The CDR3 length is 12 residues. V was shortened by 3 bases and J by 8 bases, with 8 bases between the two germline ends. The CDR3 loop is CAISDGGYEQFF. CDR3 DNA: TGTGCCATCAGTGATGGAGGGTATGAGCAGTTCTTC.

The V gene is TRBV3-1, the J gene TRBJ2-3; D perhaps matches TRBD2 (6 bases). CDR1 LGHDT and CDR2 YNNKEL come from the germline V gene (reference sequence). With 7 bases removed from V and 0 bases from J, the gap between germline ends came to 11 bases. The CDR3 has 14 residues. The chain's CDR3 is CASNNGGSTDTQYF. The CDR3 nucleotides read TGTGCCAGCAACAACGGAGGGAGCACAGATACGCAGTATTTT.

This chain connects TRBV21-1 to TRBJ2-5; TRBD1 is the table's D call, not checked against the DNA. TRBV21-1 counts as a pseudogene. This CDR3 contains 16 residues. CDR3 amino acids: CASSKEMETGGETQYF. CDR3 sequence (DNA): TGTGCCAGCAGCAAAGAAATGGAGACAGGGGGAGAGACCCAGTACTTC.

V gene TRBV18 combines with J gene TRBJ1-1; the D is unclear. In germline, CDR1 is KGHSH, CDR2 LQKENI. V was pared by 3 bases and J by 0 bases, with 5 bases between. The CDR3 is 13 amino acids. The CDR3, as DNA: TGTGCCAGCTCACCGTCGGTGAACACTGAAGCTTTCTTT. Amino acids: CASSPSVNTEAFF.

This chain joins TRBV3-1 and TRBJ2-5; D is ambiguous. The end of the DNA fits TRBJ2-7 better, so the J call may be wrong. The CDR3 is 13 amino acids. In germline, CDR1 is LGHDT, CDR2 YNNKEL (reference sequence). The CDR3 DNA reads TGTGCCAGCAGCCAGCTAAGACGAGCCGAGCAGTACTTC. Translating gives CASSQLRRAEQYF.

The CDR3 protein is CASGRRVGPRQTQYF. The DNA of the CDR3 is TGTGCCAGCGGCCGAAGGGTGGGCCCACGCCAGACCCAGTACTTC. The chain links TRBV9 to TRBJ2-5, with D unclear. This CDR3 region has 15 residues. Per the germline V gene, CDR1 is SGDLS and CDR2 is YYNGEE. The V end lost 7 bases, the J end lost 6 bases, and 22 bases lay between the germline ends.

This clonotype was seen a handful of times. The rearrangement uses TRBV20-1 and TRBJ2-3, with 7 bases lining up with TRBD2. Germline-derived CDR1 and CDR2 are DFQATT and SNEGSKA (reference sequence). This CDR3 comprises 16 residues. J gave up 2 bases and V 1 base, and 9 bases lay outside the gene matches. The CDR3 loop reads CSARGGGSADTDTQYF. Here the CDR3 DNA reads TGCAGTGCTAGAGGGGGGGGGTCAGCAGACACAGATACGCAGTATTTT.

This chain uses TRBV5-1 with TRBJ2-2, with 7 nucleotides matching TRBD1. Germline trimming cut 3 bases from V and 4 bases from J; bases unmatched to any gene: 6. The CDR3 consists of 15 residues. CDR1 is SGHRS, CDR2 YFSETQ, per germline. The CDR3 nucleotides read TGCGCCAGCAGCTGGACAGGCGTTGGCACCGGGGAGCTGTTTTTT. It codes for CASSWTGVGTGELFF.

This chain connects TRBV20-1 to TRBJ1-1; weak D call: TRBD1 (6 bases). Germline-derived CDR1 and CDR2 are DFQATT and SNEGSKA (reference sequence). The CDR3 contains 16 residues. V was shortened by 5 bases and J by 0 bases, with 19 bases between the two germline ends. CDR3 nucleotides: TGCAGTGCTGCCCCACAGGGAAGGGTCCTGAACACTGAAGCTTTCTTT. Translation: CSAAPQGRVLNTEAFF.

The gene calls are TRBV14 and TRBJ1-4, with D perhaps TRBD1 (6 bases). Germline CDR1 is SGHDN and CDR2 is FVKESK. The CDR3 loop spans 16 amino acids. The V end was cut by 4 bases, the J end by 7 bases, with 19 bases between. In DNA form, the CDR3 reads TGTGCCAGCAGCCGAATTTTGTCGGGGGCGAGTGAAAAACTGTTTTTT. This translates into CASSRILSGASEKLFF.

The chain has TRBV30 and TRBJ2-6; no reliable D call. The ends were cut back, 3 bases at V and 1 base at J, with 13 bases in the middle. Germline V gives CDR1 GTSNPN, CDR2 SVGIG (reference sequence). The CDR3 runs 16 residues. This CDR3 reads CAWRAPRASGANVLTF. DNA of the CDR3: TGTGCCTGGAGGGCCCCAAGGGCTTCTGGGGCCAACGTCCTGACTTTC.

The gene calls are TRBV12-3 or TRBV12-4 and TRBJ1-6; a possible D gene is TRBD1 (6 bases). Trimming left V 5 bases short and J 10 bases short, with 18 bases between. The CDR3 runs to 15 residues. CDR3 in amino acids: CASSPNPGAPSPLHF. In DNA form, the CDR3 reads TGTGCCAGCAGTCCGAACCCAGGGGCCCCCTCACCCCTCCACTTT.

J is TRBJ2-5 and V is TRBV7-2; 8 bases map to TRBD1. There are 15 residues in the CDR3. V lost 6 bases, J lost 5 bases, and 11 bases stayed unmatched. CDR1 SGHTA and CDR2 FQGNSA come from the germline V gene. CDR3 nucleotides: TGTGCCAGCAGATTTCGGGCAGGGGGCTCGGAGACCCAGTACTTC. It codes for CASRFRAGGSETQYF. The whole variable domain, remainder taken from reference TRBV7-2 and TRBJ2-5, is GAGVSQSPSNKVTEKGKDVELRCDPISGHTALYWYRQSLGQGLEFLIYFQGNSAPDKSGLPSDRFSAERTGGSVSTLTIQRTQQEDSAVYLCASRFRAGGSETQYFGPGTRLLVL.

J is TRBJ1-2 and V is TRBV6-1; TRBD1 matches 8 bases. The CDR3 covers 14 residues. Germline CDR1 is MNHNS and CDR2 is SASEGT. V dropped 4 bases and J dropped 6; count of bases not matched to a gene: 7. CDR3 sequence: CASSVDRATDGYTF. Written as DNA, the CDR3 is TGTGCCAGCAGTGTGGACAGGGCCACAGATGGCTACACCTTC.